Listed below are T cell receptor beta chains from one sample, sequenced in a study of CD8+ T cells in alopecia areata. Sequencing used immunoSEQ multiplex PCR; TCRdb keeps in-frame clones, though not all of them. The sample includes roughly 190,000 clones, more than 55% of them seen just once. The sequences come from CD4+ T cells sorted from blood, collected at week 4, from a patient treated with tofacitinib. The receptors come from a human donor with alopecia areata. The CDR3 runs from the conserved cysteine through the conserved F or W. A D gene is named only where the DNA matches it firmly. A clone size is listed for some rows: how often the clone was seen (once, few, many), or a class if it is expanded.

d_call	clone_size	v_call	j_call	cdr3_nt	cdr3_aa
TRBD1	NA	TRBV2	TRBJ2-2	TGTGCCAGCAGAGCCGGGACAGGGGGCCTCGGGGAGCTGTTTTTT	CASRAGTGGLGELFF
NA	NA	TRBV30	TRBJ2-4	TGTGCCTGGAGTACTACACGGGTCCCGCAGGCCAAAAACATTCAGTACTTC	CAWSTTRVPQAKNIQYF
NA	NA	TRBV20-1	TRBJ1-2	TGCAGTGCTACCAATCGGGATGGCTACACCTTC	CSATNRDGYTF
NA	NA	TRBV2	TRBJ1-5	TGTGCCAGCAGTGTAGAGTTAAATCAGCCCCAGCATTTT	CASSVELNQPQHF
NA	NA	TRBV4-3	TRBJ2-3	TGCGCCAGCAGCCAAGATATCCTCCTGAGGCAGTATTTT	CASSQDILLRQYF
NA	NA	TRBV30	TRBJ2-1	TGTGCCTGGAGTACCAGCGGCAATGAGCAGTTCTTC	CAWSTSGNEQFF
NA	NA	TRBV25-1	TRBJ2-5	TGTGCCAGCAACCCGAAAGGCGACGTTAGGTCCCAGTACTTC	CASNPKGDVRSQYF
NA	NA	TRBV30	TRBJ1-1	TGTGCCTGGAGTCCTACTGCGAACACTGAAGCTTTCTTT	CAWSPTANTEAFF
NA	once	TRBV30	TRBJ2-7	TGTGCCTGGAAGATCTCCTACGAGCAGTACTTC	CAWKISYEQYF
NA	NA	TRBV11-3	TRBJ2-1	TGTGCCAGCAGCTTAGAAGTTTGGTCCCATGAGCAGTTCTTC	CASSLEVWSHEQFF
NA	NA	TRBV18	TRBJ2-2	TGTGCCAGCTCACCACGGCAGCCAGAAACGAACACCGGGGAGCTGTTTTTT	CASSPRQPETNTGELFF
TRBD1	NA	TRBV29-1	TRBJ2-5	TGCAGCGTTGGGACAGGGAGGGAGACCCAGTACTTC	CSVGTGRETQYF